This T cell receptor beta chain was profiled in a study of tumor-infiltrating lymphocytes in primary liver carcinoma listed by TCRdb under 2017. In the study overall: Of the five patients (three men and two women, aged 30 to 69 years), four had hepatocellular carcinoma and one had combined HCC and intrahepatic cholangiocarcinoma. Across five regions of each liver tumor, along with adjacent normal tissue and blood, the study brought together TCRbeta repertoire sequencing, expression microarrays and whole-exome sequencing. A total of approximately 35 specimens from 5 patients, comprising some 25 tumor regions, 5 adjacent noncancerous liver tissues and 5 peripheral blood samples, were covered by TCRbeta repertoire sequencing. Roughly 3.65 to 8 million productive TCRbeta reads were obtained per sample, and no significant difference in read depth was found between tissue types. Tumors of the five patients were stage T1-T3 N0M0 with maximum diameters of roughly 4.2 to 11 cm. To link TCRbeta repertoire diversity to the local molecular phenotype, the approximately 23 tumor region samples were profiled with Agilent mRNA microarrays. High reproducibility was observed for the technical replicate repertoires, with mean shared-clone rates roughly 0.92 and correlation coefficients above 0.95.

The CDR3 contains 18 residues, cysteine and phenylalanine counted. Just CDR3 DNA is preserved here, 54 bases in frame from base 1. CDR1 and CDR2 (SEHNR, FQNEAQ) derive from the germline V gene (reference sequence). The research as a whole found: Bulk unsorted samples precluded comparing CD4+ and CD8+ T cell repertoires. Only about 7.5-25% of top clones were found in all five regions of a tumor, suggesting spatial heterogeneity of tumor-infiltrating T cells. The top 250 clones made up a significantly larger repertoire fraction in tumors than in blood (p = 0.039). Only the TCR beta chain was sequenced, so true repertoire diversity is likely underestimated because unpaired alpha chains were not captured. Consistent with antigen-driven expansion, pairs of tumor regions showed higher repertoire overlap (mean roughly 36%) than either tumor-adjacent pairs (approximately 17%) or tumor-blood pairs (roughly 15%). With just five or six patients in the study, the authors point out that the findings should be validated in a larger study.

Starting from 500 to 650 ng total RNA, TCRbeta-specific cDNA was produced by reverse transcription with a constant-region primer and ProtoScript II reverse transcriptase. Three nested multiplex PCR rounds, following a slightly modified ARM-PCR procedure, were used to build the TCRbeta libraries. Each of the first two PCR rounds ran for approximately 10 cycles using multiplex TRBV1-TRBV30 forward primers together with a Cbeta reverse primer. Sample barcodes and Illumina adapters were added in a final 25-cycle PCR with Deep VentR polymerase. Before sequencing, amplicons of 200-500 bp were gel-purified using a QIAquick gel extraction kit. An Illumina HiSeq 2500 was used to sequence the TCRbeta amplicons with 250-bp paired-end reads. As for the authors' bioinformatics: Quality trimming of reads was performed with Trimmomatic v0.33, and paired reads were merged with FLASH v1.2.11 so that full CDR3 sequences could be recovered. MiGEC v1.2.1b assigned V, D and J germline segments to the rearranged TCRbeta sequences. Clonotype statistics and Shannon-Wiener diversity indices were computed with VDJtools v1.0.0. To cut down on sampling bias, every analysis after diversity analysis relied on just the 250 most abundant clonotypes from each sample. TCRdb applied fastp at Q25 and MiXCR to the public reads, then kept only in-frame beta chains. Rows with a matching CDR3 protein are joined into one entry that keeps the most common DNA and genes. The V and J calls were not made by the authors but by TCRdb's processing. This sample has about 26,000 distinct CDR3 sequences in its table, and approximately 78% of those were observed once. Around half of the sample comes from the top ten.

On this clonotype itself: Its recognized antigen is unknown. A read error may account for a junction end that differs from germline.

Total RNA and DNA were co-extracted without cell sorting from roughly 20-30 mg of bulk tissue using the AllPrep DNA/RNA mini kit. Roughly 5 patients with histopathologically diagnosed primary liver carcinoma underwent surgical resection in China between November 2015 and early 2016. Patients had chronic HBV infection and were treatment-naive at sampling. Each tumor was sampled at five spatially separated regions: the tumor centre plus the superior, inferior, left-lateral and right-lateral poles. Histology showed that every tumor sample contained more than 85% viable tumor cells. Fresh tumor and adjacent tissue pieces were bisected; one half was stored in RNAlater at -80°C, the other sent for histology.

The chain uses TRBV7-9 and TRBJ2-7, and 13 bases in between align with TRBD2. This clonotype originated in a man aged 35-49 years with primary liver carcinoma and hepatitis B virus infection. Sequencing was carried out using liver tumor tissue from sampling region 3. The cell subset or site label, read with the paper, signifies: tumor region T3, left-lateral pole. The CDR3 loop reads CASSGGTSGNQGPYEQCF. The base sequence is TGTGCCAGCAGTGGCGGGACTAGCGGGAACCAGGGTCCCTACGAGCAGTGCTTC.